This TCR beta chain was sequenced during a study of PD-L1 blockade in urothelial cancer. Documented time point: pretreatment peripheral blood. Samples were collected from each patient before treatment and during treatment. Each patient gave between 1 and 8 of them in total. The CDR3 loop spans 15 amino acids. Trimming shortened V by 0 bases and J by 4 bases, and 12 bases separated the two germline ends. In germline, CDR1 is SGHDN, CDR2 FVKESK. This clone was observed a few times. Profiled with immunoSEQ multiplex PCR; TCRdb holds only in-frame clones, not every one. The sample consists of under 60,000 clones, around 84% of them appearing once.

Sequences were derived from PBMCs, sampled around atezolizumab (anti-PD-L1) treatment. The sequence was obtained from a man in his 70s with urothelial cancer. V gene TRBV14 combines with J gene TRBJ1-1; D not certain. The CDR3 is CASSQDLVGSTEAFF. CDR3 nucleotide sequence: TGTGCCAGCAGCCAAGATCTGGTCGGGAGCACTGAAGCTTTCTTT.